The clone carrying this T cell receptor beta chain was observed many times. The data originate from a study of blood T cells in healthy people across ages. Germline V gene sequence: CDR1 SGHTA, CDR2 FQGNSA. V was clipped by 5 bases and J by 1 base, with 15 bases between them. CDR3 length: 16 residues. Primed by a sample-barcoded 5' primer and a J-beta primer mix, a second PCR proceeded for about 6 to 11 cycles. MiXCR, applied by TCRdb to the 5' RACE reads, yields one record per CDR3 protein. Found here are some 890,000 distinct CDR3 sequences, 25% to 35% of them singletons; the top ten hold 10%. This same sample was also part of a study on T cells of mothers and their children. This second study says: Related mother-child pairs shared slightly more overlap than unrelated pairs, but the difference was non-significant.

The sample taken for sequencing was blood. This TCR came from a middle-aged woman in good health. The V call is TRBV7-2, the J call TRBJ2-4, with D maybe TRBD2 (6 bases). CDR3 residues: CASSNGGFAAKNIQYF. CDR3 sequence (DNA): TGTGCCAGCAGCAATGGGGGGTTTGCTGCCAAAAACATTCAGTACTTC.